These 32 T cell receptor beta chains share one sample of origin, sequenced in a study of identical twins. TCRdb independently ran MiXCR on the 5' RACE reads; one entry per CDR3 protein. The repertoire has about 890,000 distinct CDR3 sequences, approximately 13% of them found once; the top ten carry 1.5% to 2%. This same sample was also part of a study on yellow fever vaccine responses in identical twins.

The sample was PBMCs. The receptors here all came from a woman between 18 and 30 years old in good health.

Only a few counts were recorded for this clonotype. This chain joins TRBV20-1 and TRBJ2-3; no clear D. This CDR3 contains 15 residues. CDR1 DFQATT and CDR2 SNEGSKA come from the germline V gene (reference sequence). Deletions cut 6 bases from V and 0 bases from J, with 16 bases between. The CDR3 DNA reads as TGCAGTGCCGTAAACCCCACCGCCAGCACAGATACGCAGTATTTT. This gives the protein CSAVNPTASTDTQYF.

This clonotype appeared many times. The chain combines TRBV4-1 with TRBJ1-2; 10 bases line up with TRBD1. Germline assignment: CDR1 MGHRA and CDR2 YSYEKL. The CDR3 contains 15 residues. The trim removed 4 bases at V and 1 base at J, leaving 3 bases unmatched. The CDR3 loop reads CASSPGQGVNYGYTF. For the CDR3, the DNA is TGCGCCAGCAGCCCAGGACAGGGGGTTAACTATGGCTACACCTTC.

This clonotype has more than one count but fewer than ten. CDR3 sequence (DNA): TGTGCCAGCAGCCCGATACCTGACAGGGATACTGGAAACACCATATATTTT. Its translation: CASSPIPDRDTGNTIYF. J is TRBJ1-3 and V is TRBV7-9; 7 bases map to TRBD1. CDR3 length: 17 residues. CDR1 and CDR2 (germline): SEHNR, FQNEAQ (reference sequence). V lost 5 bases, J lost 2 bases, and 12 bases stayed unmatched.

This clonotype was observed at least ten times. The chain uses TRBV5-1 and TRBJ2-7; 7 bases agree with TRBD1. With V trimmed by 0 bases and J by 0 bases, 3 bases remained unmatched. CDR3 length equals 15 residues. Looked up from germline, CDR1 is SGHRS and CDR2 is YFSETQ. The CDR3 region is CASSLGDSNSYEQYF. CDR3 nucleotides: TGCGCCAGCAGCTTGGGGGACAGCAACTCCTACGAGCAGTACTTC.

Only a few counts were recorded for this clonotype. This chain joins TRBV6-5 and TRBJ2-7, with 8 bases that match TRBD2. The CDR3 spans 15 residues. CDR1 and CDR2 from the germline V gene are MNHEY and SVGAGI. V lost 2 bases to trimming and J lost 3 bases; unmatched junction nucleotides: 6. This chain's CDR3 is CASSYPQAGDYEQYF. The DNA of the CDR3 is TGTGCCAGCAGTTACCCTCAAGCGGGAGACTACGAGCAGTACTTC.

This clonotype was observed a handful of times. The chain uses TRBV24-1 and TRBJ2-1; D perhaps matches TRBD1 (7 bases). V was cut by 3 bases and J by 10 bases, with 15 bases left in between. The germline CDR1 and CDR2 sequences are KGHDR and SFDVKD. This CDR3 has 14 residues. CDR3 amino acids: CATSDKNRGGEQFF. The CDR3 coding sequence is TGTGCCACCAGTGATAAAAACAGGGGAGGCGAGCAGTTCTTC.

The CDR3 DNA follows: TGCAGTGCTAGTCAGGCCGGGGCTCCTGGGGCCAACGTCCTGACTTTC. It is translated as CSASQAGAPGANVLTF. This chain connects TRBV20-1 to TRBJ2-6; D possibly matches TRBD1 or TRBD2 (5 bases each). This CDR3 has 16 residues. The germline gives CDR1 DFQATT, CDR2 SNEGSKA (reference sequence). V lost 3 bases and J 2 bases, leaving 14 bases between the germline ends.

This chain joins TRBV12-3 or TRBV12-4 and TRBJ2-7; 10 bases are a match to TRBD2. The ends lost 1 base at V and 1 base at J; junction bases unmatched: 1. The CDR3 loop spans 15 amino acids. The CDR3 is CASSLDSGRSYEQYF. CDR3 nucleotides: TGTGCCAGCAGTTTAGATAGCGGGAGGTCCTACGAGCAGTACTTC.

The chain employs TRBV28 and TRBJ2-1, with D perhaps TRBD1 (5 bases). The V gene's germline CDR1 is MDHEN and CDR2 SYDVKM. V was cut by 6 bases and J by 4 bases, with 16 bases left in between. CDR3 length equals 15 residues. The CDR3 is CASSHPSPGYNEQFF. CDR3 nucleotide sequence: TGTGCCAGCAGCCATCCCTCCCCAGGGTACAATGAGCAGTTCTTC.

The rearrangement links TRBV4-2 to TRBJ2-3, with 10 bases fitting TRBD2. Looked up from germline, CDR1 is LGHNA and CDR2 is YNFKEQ. V dropped 5 bases and J dropped 2; count of bases not matched to a gene: 7. The CDR3 runs 16 residues. CDR3 nucleotides: TGTGCCAGCAGCATTACTAGCGGGGCGACCACAGATACGCAGTATTTT. Amino acid sequence: CASSITSGATTDTQYF.

This chain uses TRBV20-1 with TRBJ2-3; 14 nucleotides line up with TRBD2. Germline loops: CDR1 DFQATT, CDR2 SNEGSKA (reference sequence). After removal of 6 bases from V and 7 bases from J, the junction contained 12 bases not matched to a gene. This CDR3 has 16 residues. In DNA, the CDR3 is TGCAGTGCCCTACCCGCGACTAGCGGGGGGGCAAATACGCAGTATTTT. It codes for CSALPATSGGANTQYF.

This chain links TRBV12-5 with TRBJ2-3; maybe TRBD1 (6 bases). The V and J ends lost 5 bases and 0 bases respectively, with 12 bases between them. CDR3 length: 15 amino acids. Germline V CDR1 and CDR2: LGHNT, FRNRAP. CDR3 sequence reads: CASGPGQTSTDTQYF. CDR3 DNA: TGTGCTAGTGGTCCAGGACAGACTAGCACAGATACGCAGTATTTT.

The chain uses TRBV20-1 and TRBJ2-5, with D possibly TRBD2 on 5 matching bases. V lost 6 bases, J lost 1 base, and 12 bases lay in between. Germline CDR1 DFQATT, CDR2 SNEGSKA (reference sequence). The CDR3 consists of 13 residues. The CDR3 reads CSAVAGSQETQYF. The CDR3 DNA reads TGCAGTGCCGTTGCGGGCTCCCAAGAGACCCAGTACTTC.

The chain uses TRBV7-2 and TRBJ1-1; D gene uncertain. Germline values: CDR1 SGHTA, CDR2 FQGNSA. The CDR3 totals 14 residues. V was trimmed by 4 bases and J by 5 bases, leaving 14 bases between them. CDR3 sequence: CASSWVGRRTEAFF. CDR3 nucleotide sequence: TGTGCCAGCAGCTGGGTGGGGAGGCGGACTGAAGCTTTCTTT. Combining the CDR3 with reference TRBV7-2 and TRBJ1-1 gives the whole variable domain GAGVSQSPSNKVTEKGKDVELRCDPISGHTALYWYRQSLGQGLEFLIYFQGNSAPDKSGLPSDRFSAERTGGSVSTLTIQRTQQEDSAVYLCASSWVGRRTEAFFGQGTRLTVV.

This clonotype appeared many times. This chain uses TRBV29-1 with TRBJ1-1; weak D call: TRBD1 (6 bases). V dropped 5 bases and J dropped 0 bases, with 16 bases sitting between them. Per the germline V gene, CDR1 is SQVTM and CDR2 is ANQGSEA. This CDR3 is 15 amino acids long. This chain's CDR3 is CSVTPRGPMNTEAFF. The CDR3 coding sequence is TGCAGCGTTACTCCCCGGGGGCCCATGAACACTGAAGCTTTCTTT.

In its sample, this clonotype was seen a few times. This chain joins TRBV15 and TRBJ2-2; 8 bases match TRBD1. The CDR3 has 18 amino acids. Germline V gene lookup returns CDR1 LNHNV and CDR2 YYDKDF (reference sequence). Trimming at V came to 3 bases and at J to 5 bases, leaving 14 bases not matched to a gene. The CDR3 coding sequence is TGTGCCACCAGCAGCTCACCACCGGGACAGGAAGCAACCGGGGAGCTGTTTTTT. Protein product: CATSSSPPGQEATGELFF.

V and J are TRBV2 and TRBJ1-2; D unclear. The germline CDR1 and CDR2 sequences are SNHLY and FYNNEI. V shed 6 bases and J shed 4 bases, with 27 bases lying between them. The CDR3 sequence is 18 residues long. The CDR3 is CASSQGPGLLEKSYGYTF. The CDR3 DNA sequence: TGTGCCAGCAGCCAAGGTCCCGGGCTGCTGGAGAAGAGCTATGGCTACACCTTC.

This chain uses TRBV28 with TRBJ1-6; the D gene is possibly TRBD1 (5 bases). The CDR3 loop spans 16 amino acids. V dropped 7 bases and J dropped 4 bases, with 17 bases sitting between them. Germline V gene sequence: CDR1 MDHEN, CDR2 SYDVKM. CDR3 amino acids: CASTHPGTAYNSPLHF. In nucleotides, the CDR3 is TGTGCCAGCACCCACCCTGGGACGGCTTATAATTCACCCCTCCACTTT.

This clonotype was seen a few times. The J gene is TRBJ2-3, the V gene TRBV20-1; possible D gene TRBD2, 5 bases. V dropped 6 bases and J dropped 6 bases, with 10 bases sitting between them. Germline CDR1 reads DFQATT; CDR2 reads SNEGSKA (reference sequence). CDR3 size: 11 residues. The CDR3 region has the DNA TGCAGTGCCTCCCTAGCCGATACGCAGTATTTT. Residues: CSASLADTQYF.

The sample holds one count of this clonotype. The genes are TRBV3-1 and TRBJ2-1, with 8 bases aligning to TRBD2. The CDR3 has 16 amino acids. Germline CDR1 and CDR2: LGHDT and YNNKEL (reference sequence). Unmatched junction bases numbered 3, after V lost 2 bases and J lost 0 bases. CDR3 sequence (DNA): TGTGCCAGCAGCCAACGAGCGGGAGACTCCTACAATGAGCAGTTCTTC. This encodes CASSQRAGDSYNEQFF.

This clonotype turned up a few times. This rearrangement joins TRBV27 to TRBJ2-7; 7 bases line up with TRBD2. V lost 3 bases, J lost 5 bases, and 7 bases stayed unmatched. This CDR3 has 14 residues. In germline, CDR1 is MNHEY, CDR2 SMNVEV (reference sequence). The CDR3 DNA is TGTGCCAGCAGTTTCAGGGAGGGATCGGACGAGCAGTACTTC. Translation: CASSFREGSDEQYF.

The rearrangement links TRBV6-1 to TRBJ2-3; the match to TRBD2 covers 9 bases. Trimming cost V 6 bases and J 2 bases; bases outside gene matches: 3. This CDR3 spans 14 amino acids. Germline CDR1 and CDR2: MNHNS and SASEGT. CDR3 nucleotides: TGTGCCAGCAGGGAGCGGGGGGCCACAGATACGCAGTATTTT. Its translation: CASRERGATDTQYF.

The chain employs TRBV4-2 and TRBJ2-1, with a weak D call TRBD2 (6 bases). The V gene lost 1 base and the J gene lost 4 bases, with 23 bases spanning the gap. The CDR3 extends over 19 amino acids. In germline, CDR1 is LGHNA, CDR2 YNFKEQ. The CDR3 DNA follows: TGTGCCAGCAGCCAAGTGGACTTCTTTAGCGGTACTACATACAATGAGCAGTTCTTC. Translating gives CASSQVDFFSGTTYNEQFF.

V gene TRBV12-3 or TRBV12-4 combines with J gene TRBJ2-7, with TRBD1 matching over 8 bases. The CDR3 extends over 15 amino acids. The ends lost 6 bases at V and 2 bases at J; junction bases unmatched: 9. This CDR3 is CASSPGQGPPYEQYF. CDR3 sequence (DNA): TGTGCCAGCAGCCCTGGACAGGGTCCTCCCTACGAGCAGTACTTC.

This clonotype was detected ten times or more. The chain employs TRBV7-9 and TRBJ2-2, with no clear D. CDR1 and CDR2 from the germline V gene are SEHNR and FQNEAQ (reference sequence). The V end was cut by 0 bases, the J end by 2 bases, with 4 bases between. The CDR3 sequence is 14 residues long. CDR3 DNA: TGTGCCAGCAGCTTAGCCCGTAACACCGGGGAGCTGTTTTTT. Translated, it gives CASSLARNTGELFF.

This chain connects TRBV29-1 to TRBJ1-1; tentatively, D is TRBD1 (5 bases). The CDR3 length is 13 residues. The V gene lost 6 bases and the J gene lost 9 bases, with 20 bases spanning the gap. The germline V gene has CDR1 SQVTM and CDR2 ANQGSEA. This CDR3 is CSVLGAGEGKAFF. DNA of the CDR3: TGCAGCGTCCTTGGGGCCGGGGAAGGAAAAGCTTTCTTT.

J is TRBJ2-1 and V is TRBV5-1; the match to TRBD1 covers 9 bases. CDR3 length: 17 amino acids. The V segment lost 5 bases and the J segment 5 bases; nucleotides outside the gene matches: 14. The germline CDR1 and CDR2 sequences are SGHRS and YFSETQ. For the CDR3, the DNA is TGCGCCAGCAGACAAACCATCCGGGACAGGGTTCACAATGAGCAGTTCTTC. This sequence encodes CASRQTIRDRVHNEQFF. Based on the CDR3 plus reference TRBV5-1 and TRBJ2-1, the full variable domain is KAGVTQTPRYLIKTRGQQVTLSCSPISGHRSVSWYQQTPGQGLQFLFEYFSETQRNKGNFPGRFSGRQFSNSRSEMNVSTLELGDSALYLCASRQTIRDRVHNEQFFGPGTRLTVL.

The gene calls are TRBV6-5 and TRBJ2-1; the match to TRBD2 covers 8 bases. Germline CDR1 is MNHEY and CDR2 is SVGAGI. Unmatched junction bases numbered 10, after V lost 2 bases and J lost 10 bases. The CDR3 is made up of 15 amino acids. CDR3 in amino acids: CASSYTGGRWTEQFF. CDR3 coding DNA: TGTGCCAGCAGTTACACCGGCGGGAGGTGGACCGAGCAGTTCTTC.

The rearrangement links TRBV15 to TRBJ2-1, with a tentative D call TRBD1 (5 bases). V lost 6 bases, J lost 9 bases, and 24 bases lay in between. The CDR3 covers 16 residues. Germline V gives CDR1 LNHNV, CDR2 YYDKDF (reference sequence). The CDR3 sequence: CATRELPGPGPSEQFF. CDR3 sequence (DNA): TGTGCCACCAGAGAACTACCAGGGCCAGGTCCAAGTGAGCAGTTCTTC.

This clonotype was counted a few times. The chain links TRBV7-8 to TRBJ2-7, with a possible D match to TRBD1 (6 bases). The length of the CDR3 is 14 residues. Looked up from germline, CDR1 is SGHVS and CDR2 is FQNEAQ. V was trimmed by 2 bases and J by 3 bases, leaving 11 bases between them. CDR3 nucleotide sequence: TGTGCCAGCAGCTTAACAGGGTATGACTACGAGCAGTACGTC. It is translated as CASSLTGYDYEQYV.

The J gene is TRBJ2-5, the V gene TRBV20-1; D gene unclear. CDR1 DFQATT and CDR2 SNEGSKA come from the germline V gene (reference sequence). The CDR3 sequence is 12 residues long. V was trimmed by 3 bases and J by 6 bases, leaving 11 bases between them. The CDR3 DNA sequence: TGCAGTGCTAGCAACCCAGAGAAGACCCAGTACTTC. Translation gives CSASNPEKTQYF.

This clonotype occurred a few times. This sequence joins TRBV6-1 and TRBJ2-7, with a possible D match to TRBD1 (6 bases). CDR3 length equals 14 residues. The germline V gene encodes CDR1 MNHNS and CDR2 SASEGT. V lost 7 bases and J lost 9, with 22 bases in between. The CDR3, as DNA: TGTGCCAGCACCCAAGGGGGAACGCCCCCCGGGCAGTACTTC. Translation: CASTQGGTPPGQYF.